Listed below are T cell receptor beta chains from one sample, sequenced in a study of blood T cell repertoires in COVID-19. TCRdb keeps only in-frame clones here, not all; method: immunoSEQ multiplex PCR. The table lists some 240,000 clones, more than 75% of them singletons, with around 3.3% in the top ten. The sequencing sample was made of PBMCs or T cells enriched from blood (not recorded which). Receptors were obtained from a woman in her thirties or forties with acute COVID-19. CDR3s leave out the opening cysteine and the closing phenylalanine or tryptophan. The order of the fields is J gene, CDR3 length, V gene, CDR3 protein.

TRBJ1-2,11,TRBV30,AWSVLGGYGYT
TRBJ2-3,15,TRBV30,AWSNSRTSGNTDTQY
TRBJ2-5,12,TRBV5-4,ASGAGNPQETQY
TRBJ1-3,12,TRBV27,ASSLGGFGNTIY
TRBJ2-2,16,TRBV7-8,ASSYGQGLRTSTGELF
TRBJ2-5,12,TRBV29-1,SAGGVGASETQY
TRBJ2-2,11,TRBV12-5,ASGEQGTGELF
TRBJ1-2,13,TRBV7-2,ASSLGTAVNYGYT
TRBJ2-1,13,TRBV6-1,ASSDTSGSPNEQF
TRBJ1-2,12,TRBV25-1,ASRQQGRGDGYT
TRBJ2-5,11,TRBV2,ASQAGGQETQY
TRBJ2-1,11,TRBV27,ASSLSLDNEQF